These 21 T cell receptor beta chains were all obtained from the same sample, sequenced in a study of T cell responses to AZD1222 COVID-19 vaccine. Assay: immunoSEQ multiplex PCR; the TCRdb copy retains only in-frame clones and omits some. The table shows 130,000 to 150,000 clones, with around 90% occurring only once. The sample in question was peripheral blood, obtained 28 days after the second AZD1222 dose. The source is an adult who received the AZD1222 COVID-19 vaccine.

This clone came up once. The rearrangement links TRBV11-2 to TRBJ2-5, with 7 positions matching TRBD2. The V and J ends lost 2 bases and 4 bases, in that order; junction bases with no gene match: 10. The CDR3 spans 16 residues. CDR1 and CDR2 (germline): SGHAT, FQNNGV. The CDR3 reads CASSLRAGVNGETQYF. The DNA of the CDR3 is TGTGCCAGCAGCTTAAGGGCGGGAGTCAATGGAGAGACCCAGTACTTC.

This clone was counted a single time. This chain connects TRBV7-2 to TRBJ1-4; no definite D call. With 5 bases removed from V and 8 bases from J, the gap between germline ends came to 12 bases. In germline, CDR1 is SGHTA, CDR2 FQGNSA. This CDR3 spans 13 amino acids. The CDR3 region is CASSRTPKEKLFF. The DNA of the CDR3 is TGTGCCAGCAGCAGGACCCCCAAGGAAAAACTGTTTTTT.

The rearrangement uses TRBV27 and TRBJ2-5; TRBD1 might be the D (6 bases). CDR3 length equals 13 residues. Between the trimmed V and J ends, which lost 6 bases and 14 bases, there was a span of 22 bases. Germline lookup yields CDR1 MNHEY and CDR2 SMNVEV (reference sequence). CDR3: CASRRLRTDRQYF. In DNA form, the CDR3 reads TGTGCCAGCAGAAGGCTTCGGACAGATCGGCAATACTTC.

V is TRBV7-8 and J is TRBJ2-7, with no clear D. This CDR3 contains 15 residues. The germline V and J ends were trimmed by 5 bases and 4 bases, with 18 bases remaining between them. Germline assignment: CDR1 SGHVS and CDR2 FQNEAQ. The CDR3: CASSPKAPSRYEQYF. CDR3 nucleotide sequence: TGTGCCAGCAGCCCTAAGGCTCCTTCTAGATACGAGCAGTACTTC.

In its sample, this clone was seen a few times. The chain joins TRBV4-1 to TRBJ1-6, with 10 bases matching TRBD1. With 4 bases clipped from V and 9 bases from J, the junction kept 9 bases outside the gene matches. This CDR3 region has 16 residues. The germline CDR1 and CDR2 sequences are MGHRA and YSYEKL. The CDR3 spells CASSRRQGAWGSPLHF. CDR3 nucleotides: TGCGCCAGCAGCCGGCGACAGGGGGCTTGGGGTTCACCCCTCCACTTT.

This clone was picked up one time. V is TRBV6-5 and J is TRBJ1-2, with no clear D. With 8 bases removed from V and 4 bases from J, the gap between germline ends came to 17 bases. Germline CDR1 and CDR2: MNHEY and SVGAGI. The CDR3 is made up of 14 amino acids. The CDR3 here is CASRYPVLFYGYTF. CDR3 nucleotides: TGTGCCAGCCGCTACCCCGTACTTTTCTATGGCTACACCTTC.

This chain links TRBV10-2 with TRBJ1-1; D gene ambiguous. This CDR3 has 14 amino acids. Germline V gene sequence: CDR1 WSHSY, CDR2 SAAADI. Trimming shortened V by 6 bases and J by 1 base, and 12 bases separated the two germline ends. The CDR3 DNA reads TGCGCCAGCAGAATAGGTACTAAGAACACTGAAGCTTTCTTT. This codes for CASRIGTKNTEAFF.

This chain connects TRBV7-9 to TRBJ1-1, with a weak D call TRBD1 (6 bases). The germline V and J ends were trimmed by 6 bases and 1 base, with 12 bases remaining between them. This CDR3 has 14 amino acids. CDR1 and CDR2 (germline): SEHNR, FQNEAQ (reference sequence). The CDR3 loop is CASSFPGANTEAFF. The CDR3 DNA reads as TGTGCCAGCAGTTTCCCGGGGGCGAACACTGAAGCTTTCTTT.

V gene TRBV7-9 combines with J gene TRBJ2-2, with 8 bases identical to TRBD2. CDR1 and CDR2 from the germline V gene are SEHNR and FQNEAQ (reference sequence). The CDR3 is 16 residues long. The V and J ends lost 5 bases and 7 bases, in that order; junction bases with no gene match: 12. CDR3 sequence: CASSTPAGGTNGELFF. DNA of the CDR3: TGTGCCAGCAGCACCCCGGCGGGGGGCACAAACGGGGAGCTGTTTTTT. The entire variable domain, with the rest obtained from reference TRBV7-9 and TRBJ2-2, is as follows: DTGVSQNPRHKITKRGQNVTFRCDPISEHNRLYWYRQTLGQGPEFLTYFQNEAQLEKSRLLSDRFSAERPKGSFSTLEIQRTEQGDSAMYLCASSTPAGGTNGELFFGEGSRLTVL.

V gene TRBV18 combines with J gene TRBJ1-3; tentatively, D is TRBD1 (6 bases). Germline V gene data show CDR1 as KGHSH and CDR2 as LQKENI. Deletions cut 3 bases from V and 4 bases from J, with 19 bases between. The CDR3 runs to 17 residues. CDR3 in DNA: TGTGCCAGCTCACCTACAGGGTCCAACTCTCCGGGAAACACCATATATTTT. This sequence encodes CASSPTGSNSPGNTIYF.

This chain connects TRBV18 to TRBJ1-4, with 9 bases matching TRBD1. The CDR3 has 15 residues. CDR1 is KGHSH, CDR2 LQKENI, per germline. Trimming removed 2 bases from V and 7 bases from J; junction bases left unmatched: 5. The CDR3 coding sequence is TGTGCCAGCTCACCATCGGGACAGGGACGTGAAAAACTGTTTTTT. Residues: CASSPSGQGREKLFF.

The V call is TRBV19, the J call TRBJ2-7; perhaps TRBD2 as D (5 bases). The CDR3 has 14 residues. Germline V lookup: CDR1 LNHDA, CDR2 SQIVND (reference sequence). The V end was cut by 5 bases, the J end by 5 bases, with 16 bases between. CDR3 in DNA: TGTGCCAGTAGTCCCTCGGGGTTGCCAGACGAGCAGTACTTC. Translation: CASSPSGLPDEQYF. The whole variable domain, remainder taken from reference TRBV19 and TRBJ2-7, is DGGITQSPKYLFRKEGQNVTLSCEQNLNHDAMYWYRQDPGQGLRLIYYSQIVNDFQKGDIAEGYSVSREKKESFPLTVTSAQKNPTAFYLCASSPSGLPDEQYFGPGTRLTVT.

The rearrangement links TRBV29-1 to TRBJ1-1; D ambiguous. The CDR3 is 12 amino acids. The V gene's germline CDR1 is SQVTM and CDR2 ANQGSEA. The V and J ends lost 7 bases and 4 bases respectively, with 13 bases between them. The CDR3 loop is CSAPLSGTEAFF. The CDR3 DNA reads TGCAGCGCTCCATTAAGCGGCACTGAAGCTTTCTTT. The complete variable domain, with remaining parts taken from reference TRBV29-1 and TRBJ1-1, reads SAVISQKPSRDICQRGTSLTIQCQVDSQVTMMFWYRQQPGQSLTLIATANQGSEATYESGFVIDKFPISRPNLTFSTLTVSNMSPEDSSIYLCSAPLSGTEAFFGQGTRLTVV.

The V and J genes are TRBV7-2 and TRBJ2-1; D is unclear. Deletions cut 3 bases from V and 6 bases from J, with 3 bases between. The length of the CDR3 is 11 residues. Germline assignment: CDR1 SGHTA and CDR2 FQGNSA. DNA of the CDR3: TGTGCCAGCAGCTTGCTCAATGAGCAGTTCTTC. Translation gives CASSLLNEQFF. Full variable domain (remainder filled in from reference TRBV7-2 and TRBJ2-1): GAGVSQSPSNKVTEKGKDVELRCDPISGHTALYWYRQSLGQGLEFLIYFQGNSAPDKSGLPSDRFSAERTGGSVSTLTIQRTQQEDSAVYLCASSLLNEQFFGPGTRLTVL.

The rearrangement uses TRBV6-5 and TRBJ2-3; no reliable D call. Germline values: CDR1 MNHEY, CDR2 SVGAGI. The CDR3 sequence is 15 residues long. V was pared by 2 bases and J by 5 bases, with 14 bases between. CDR3 sequence: CASSYRPRRGDTQYF. In nucleotides, the CDR3 is TGTGCCAGCAGTTACAGGCCACGTAGAGGAGATACGCAGTATTTT.

The chain has TRBV29-1 and TRBJ2-7, with D uncertain. Germline-derived CDR1 and CDR2 are SQVTM and ANQGSEA. The CDR3 extends over 13 amino acids. The V end lost 0 bases, the J end lost 5 bases, and 11 bases lay between the germline ends. In nucleotides, the CDR3 is TGCAGCGTTGAAGATCAAATGGGGAACGAGCAGTACTTC. Its translation: CSVEDQMGNEQYF.

The chain links TRBV20-1 to TRBJ1-2; D is perhaps TRBD1 (5 bases). Germline loops: CDR1 DFQATT, CDR2 SNEGSKA (reference sequence). The CDR3 spans 11 residues. The CDR3 reads CSPQGSYGYTF. Here the CDR3 DNA reads TGCAGCCCCCAGGGAAGCTATGGCTACACCTTC.

This clone has just one count. The chain combines TRBV27 with TRBJ1-5; D might be TRBD1 (6 bases). CDR1 MNHEY and CDR2 SMNVEV come from the germline V gene (reference sequence). This CDR3 is 16 amino acids long. Trimming pared 0 bases from V and 1 base from J, leaving 10 bases between. The CDR3 DNA follows: TGTGCCAGCAGTTTATCCGGGACACTAAGCAATCAGCCCCAGCATTTT. Its translation is CASSLSGTLSNQPQHF.

This clone was recorded only once. The chain combines TRBV14 with TRBJ2-7, with D perhaps assigned TRBD1 or TRBD2 (6 bases each). The ends were cut back, 2 bases at V and 6 bases at J, with 14 bases in the middle. This CDR3 has 14 residues. From germline, CDR1 is SGHDN and CDR2 FVKESK. CDR3 residues: CASSQLKRGAEQYF. The DNA for the CDR3 is TGTGCCAGCAGCCAACTGAAGAGGGGGGCCGAGCAGTACTTC.

This chain connects TRBV9 to TRBJ1-5, with D possibly matching TRBD1 (5 bases). The germline V gene encodes CDR1 SGDLS and CDR2 YYNGEE. The CDR3 loop spans 15 amino acids. With 0 bases removed from V and 3 bases from J, the gap between germline ends came to 10 bases. The CDR3 here is CASSVEGASNQPQHF. DNA for the CDR3: TGTGCCAGCAGCGTAGAAGGGGCCTCCAATCAGCCCCAGCATTTT.

The chain links TRBV5-5 to TRBJ1-3; D is unresolved. The CDR3 spans 15 residues. Trimming removed 2 bases from V and 0 bases from J, with 9 bases in between. Per the germline V gene, CDR1 is SGHKS and CDR2 is YYEKEE (reference sequence). CDR3 loop: CASSFLLISGNTIYF. In DNA, the CDR3 is TGTGCCAGCAGCTTCCTATTGATCTCTGGAAACACCATATATTTT.